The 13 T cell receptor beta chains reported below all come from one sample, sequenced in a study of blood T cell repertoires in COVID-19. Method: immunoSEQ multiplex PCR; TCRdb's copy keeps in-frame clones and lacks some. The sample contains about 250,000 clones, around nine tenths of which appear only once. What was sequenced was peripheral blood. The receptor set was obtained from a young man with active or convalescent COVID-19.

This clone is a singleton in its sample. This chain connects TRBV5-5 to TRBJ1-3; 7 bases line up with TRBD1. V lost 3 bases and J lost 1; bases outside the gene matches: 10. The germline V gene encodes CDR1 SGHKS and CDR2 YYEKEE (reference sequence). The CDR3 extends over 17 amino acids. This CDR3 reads CASSWGQYRSSGNTIYF. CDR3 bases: TGTGCCAGCAGCTGGGGACAGTATAGGAGTTCTGGAAACACCATATATTTT.

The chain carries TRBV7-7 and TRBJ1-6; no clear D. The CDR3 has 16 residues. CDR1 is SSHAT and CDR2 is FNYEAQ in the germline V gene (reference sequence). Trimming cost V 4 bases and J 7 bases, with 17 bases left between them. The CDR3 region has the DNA TGTGCCAGCAGCTATCCGAGGTCCGCCTCAAATTCACCCCTCCACTTT. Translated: CASSYPRSASNSPLHF.

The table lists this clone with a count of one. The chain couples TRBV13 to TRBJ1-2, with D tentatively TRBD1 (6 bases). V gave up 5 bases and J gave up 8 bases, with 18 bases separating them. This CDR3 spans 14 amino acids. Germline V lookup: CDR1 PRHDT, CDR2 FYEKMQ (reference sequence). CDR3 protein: CASSPRTVSWGYTF. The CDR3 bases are TGTGCCAGCAGCCCCAGGACAGTATCGTGGGGCTACACCTTC.

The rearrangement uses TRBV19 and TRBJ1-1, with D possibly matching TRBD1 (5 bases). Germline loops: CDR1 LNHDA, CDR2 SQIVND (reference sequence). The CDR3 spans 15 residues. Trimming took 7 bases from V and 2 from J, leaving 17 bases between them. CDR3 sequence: CASTTAGEPNTEAFF. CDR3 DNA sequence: TGTGCCAGTACCACAGCGGGGGAACCCAACACTGAAGCTTTCTTT.

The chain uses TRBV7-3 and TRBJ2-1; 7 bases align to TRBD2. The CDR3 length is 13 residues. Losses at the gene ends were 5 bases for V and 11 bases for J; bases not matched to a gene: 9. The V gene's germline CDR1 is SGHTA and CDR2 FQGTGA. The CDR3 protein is CASSRIAGGKQFF. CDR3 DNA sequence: TGTGCCAGCAGCCGGATAGCGGGTGGTAAGCAGTTCTTC.

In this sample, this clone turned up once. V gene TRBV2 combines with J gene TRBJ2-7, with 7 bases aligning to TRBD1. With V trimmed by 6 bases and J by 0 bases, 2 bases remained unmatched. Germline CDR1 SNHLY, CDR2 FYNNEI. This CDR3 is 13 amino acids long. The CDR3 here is CASRGQISYEQYF. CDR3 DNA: TGTGCCAGCAGGGGACAGATCTCCTACGAGCAGTACTTC.

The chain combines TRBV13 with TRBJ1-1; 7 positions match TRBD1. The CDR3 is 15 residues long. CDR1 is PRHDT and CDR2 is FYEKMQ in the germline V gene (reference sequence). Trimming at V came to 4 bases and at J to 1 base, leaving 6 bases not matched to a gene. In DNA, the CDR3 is TGTGCCAGCAGCTCATATTGGACAGGGAACACTGAAGCTTTCTTT. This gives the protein CASSSYWTGNTEAFF.

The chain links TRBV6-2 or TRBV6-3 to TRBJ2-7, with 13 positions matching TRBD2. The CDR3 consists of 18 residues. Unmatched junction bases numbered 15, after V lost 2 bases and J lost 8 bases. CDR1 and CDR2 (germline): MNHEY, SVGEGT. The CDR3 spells CASSYTRTSGSPTLKQYF. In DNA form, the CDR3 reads TGTGCCAGCAGTTACACACGGACTAGCGGGAGCCCAACGCTGAAGCAGTACTTC.

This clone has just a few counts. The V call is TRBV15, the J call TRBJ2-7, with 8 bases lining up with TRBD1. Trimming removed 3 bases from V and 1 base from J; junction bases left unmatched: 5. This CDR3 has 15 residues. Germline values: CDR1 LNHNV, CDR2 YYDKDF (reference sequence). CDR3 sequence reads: CATSRTGDISYEQYF. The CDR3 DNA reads TGTGCCACCAGCAGGACAGGGGACATTTCCTACGAGCAGTACTTC. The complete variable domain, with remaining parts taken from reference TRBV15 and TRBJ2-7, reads DAMVIQNPRYQVTQFGKPVTLSCSQTLNHNVMYWYQQKSSQAPKLLFHYYDKDFNNEADTPDNFQSRRPNTSFCFLDIRSPGLGDTAMYLCATSRTGDISYEQYFGPGTRLTVT.

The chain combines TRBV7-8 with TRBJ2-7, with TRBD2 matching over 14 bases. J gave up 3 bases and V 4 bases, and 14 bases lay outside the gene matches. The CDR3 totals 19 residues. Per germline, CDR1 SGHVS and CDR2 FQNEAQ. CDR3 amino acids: CASSSPGLAGAIWDYEQYF. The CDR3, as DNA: TGTGCCAGCAGCTCGCCGGGACTAGCGGGAGCTATTTGGGACTACGAGCAGTACTTC.

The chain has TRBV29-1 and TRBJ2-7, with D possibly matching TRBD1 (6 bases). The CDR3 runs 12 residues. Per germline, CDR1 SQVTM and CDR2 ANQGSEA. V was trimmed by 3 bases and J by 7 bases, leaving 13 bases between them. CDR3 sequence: CSVEPGAGEQYF. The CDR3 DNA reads TGCAGCGTTGAGCCAGGGGCAGGGGAGCAGTACTTC.

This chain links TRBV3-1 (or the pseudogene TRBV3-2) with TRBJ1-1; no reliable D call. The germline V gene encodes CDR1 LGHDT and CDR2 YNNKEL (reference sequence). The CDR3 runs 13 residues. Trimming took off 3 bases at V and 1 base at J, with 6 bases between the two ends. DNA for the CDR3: TGTGCCAGCAGCCAGAACAGGAACACTGAAGCTTTCTTT. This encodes CASSQNRNTEAFF.

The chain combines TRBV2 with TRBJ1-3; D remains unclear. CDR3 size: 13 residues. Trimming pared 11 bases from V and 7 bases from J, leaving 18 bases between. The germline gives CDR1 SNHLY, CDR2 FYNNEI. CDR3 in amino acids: CAGSLGPPNTIYF. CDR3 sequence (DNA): TGTGCCGGGAGCTTGGGCCCCCCCAACACCATATATTTT.